The 2 T cell receptor beta chains below all came from one sample that was sequenced in a study of PD-1 blockade in classical Hodgkin lymphoma. Regarding time point: newly diagnosed, previously untreated cHL patient sample. The CD8+ T cells came from thawed PBMCs through magnetic negative selection. The table came from immunoSEQ multiplex PCR; TCRdb's copy has only in-frame clones and leaves some out. The table records under 9,500 clones, around 90% of them present only once. Source material: CD8+ T cells from blood. The receptors originated from a human donor with classical Hodgkin lymphoma.

This rearrangement joins TRBV11-2 to TRBJ2-2; no clear D gene. V was clipped by 5 bases and J by 7 bases, with 11 bases between them. CDR1 is SGHAT and CDR2 is FQNNGV in the germline V gene. This CDR3 comprises 13 residues. This chain's CDR3 is CASSPGPFGELFF. The CDR3 DNA reads TGTGCCAGCAGCCCCGGGCCCTTCGGGGAGCTGTTTTTT.

This chain connects TRBV28 to TRBJ2-5; 7 nucleotides agree with TRBD1. The trim removed 3 bases at V and 1 base at J, leaving 5 bases unmatched. The CDR3 length is 15 residues. Germline V gives CDR1 MDHEN, CDR2 SYDVKM. The CDR3 DNA reads as TGTGCCAGCAGTTTGCCCAGGGACAGCCAAGAGACCCAGTACTTC. It encodes CASSLPRDSQETQYF.